This is a list of T cell receptor beta chains from one sample in a study of cytomegalovirus exposure and HLA in healthy donors. Generated by immunoSEQ multiplex PCR, the TCRdb table keeps only in-frame clones and is missing some. The top ten clones hold 2% of a sample with roughly 89,000 clones, 70% to 90% of them seen once. Material: PBMCs. The receptors were sampled from a man aged 18 to 29 in good health and CMV-seronegative. Both conserved end residues are part of each CDR3. Fields, in order: D gene, clone size, V gene, J gene, CDR3 protein, CDR3 DNA. A D gene is named only where the DNA matches it firmly. Expanded clones get a size class; other rows say once, few or many, or leave the size out.

>TRBD1|once|TRBV7-9|TRBJ1-1
CSSSDRENTEAFF
TGTTCCAGCAGCGACAGGGAGAACACTGAAGCTTTCTTT
>.|.|TRBV6-6|TRBJ2-1
CASSYIGNGLLNEQFF
TGTGCCAGCAGTTACATCGGAAACGGACTCCTCAATGAGCAGTTCTTC
>TRBD1|.|TRBV5-6|TRBJ1-2
CASSLELAGTGAGYTF
TGTGCCAGCAGCTTGGAACTAGCCGGGACAGGGGCTGGCTACACCTTC
>TRBD1|.|TRBV6-5|TRBJ1-2
CASSYSTGAEGDGYTF
TGTGCCAGCAGTTACTCGACAGGGGCCGAGGGGGATGGCTACACCTTC
>.|once|TRBV2|TRBJ2-4
CASSDGDGVNIQYF
TGTGCCAGCAGTGACGGCGACGGAGTCAACATTCAGTACTTC
>.|.|TRBV5-6|TRBJ2-7
CASSLFQDSYEQYF
TGTGCCAGCAGCTTGTTCCAGGACTCCTACGAGCAGTACTTC
>TRBD2|.|TRBV4-1|TRBJ2-5
CASSHQDSGGRQETQYF
TGCGCCAGCAGCCACCAAGATAGCGGGGGGCGCCAAGAGACCCAGTACTTC
>.|.|TRBV5-4|TRBJ1-2
CASSTDRNYGYTF
TGTGCCAGCAGCACGGACAGAAACTATGGCTACACCTTC
>TRBD1|.|TRBV27|TRBJ1-2
CASSYRGLNGYTF
TGTGCCAGCAGTTACAGGGGGCTGAATGGCTACACCTTC
>.|.|TRBV5-5|TRBJ1-5
CASRPGVGSNQPQHF
TGTGCCAGCAGGCCGGGGGTTGGAAGCAATCAGCCCCAGCATTTT
>TRBD2|.|TRBV5-8|TRBJ2-5
CASSLGVRGGETQYF
TGTGCCAGCAGCTTGGGGGTTCGGGGGGGCGAGACCCAGTACTTC
>TRBD2|.|TRBV19|TRBJ2-7
CASSSSGGSYEQYF
TGTGCCAGTAGCAGCAGCGGGGGTTCCTACGAGCAGTACTTC
>.|.|TRBV4-1|TRBJ2-1
CASSPRQDRNEQFF
TGCGCCAGCAGCCCCAGACAGGACCGAAATGAGCAGTTCTTC
>TRBD1|once|TRBV6-1|TRBJ1-5
CASSDRGRGTSNQPQHF
TGTGCCAGCAGTGATCGAGGCAGGGGGACAAGCAATCAGCCCCAGCATTTT
>TRBD2|.|TRBV6-6|TRBJ2-1
CASSPGTSVIEQFF
TGTGCCAGCAGCCCCGGGACTAGCGTAATCGAGCAGTTCTTC
>.|few|TRBV5-1|TRBJ1-1
CASSAGRSTEAFF
TGCGCCAGCAGCGCAGGCCGAAGCACTGAAGCTTTCTTT
>TRBD2|once|TRBV27|TRBJ2-3
CASSSLLAGDLTDTQYF
TGTGCCAGCAGTTCCCTACTAGCGGGGGACCTCACAGATACGCAGTATTTT
>TRBD1|once|TRBV18|TRBJ1-5
CASSLTGITGDGNQPQHF
TGTGCCAGCTCACTGACAGGAATAACAGGGGACGGCAATCAGCCCCAGCATTTT
>.|.|TRBV18|TRBJ2-2
CASSLSQPGNTGELFF
TGTGCCAGCTCCCTCTCACAACCAGGGAACACCGGGGAGCTGTTTTTT
>TRBD2|.|TRBV13|TRBJ2-3
CASSLRLAGGDVIVDTQYF
TGTGCCAGCAGCTTAAGACTAGCGGGGGGGGACGTTATAGTAGATACGCAGTATTTT
>.|.|TRBV6-5|TRBJ1-2
CASSYSTGVINYGYTF
TGTGCCAGCAGTTACTCGACAGGCGTGATTAACTATGGCTACACCTTC
>.|.|TRBV9|TRBJ1-6
CASSVDPGGQRYNSPLHF
TGTGCCAGCAGCGTAGATCCCGGGGGGCAGCGTTATAATTCACCCCTCCACTTT
>.|once|TRBV11-2|TRBJ1-2
CASSQGGADRNYGYTF
TGTGCCAGCAGCCAGGGAGGGGCGGACCGAAACTATGGCTACACCTTC
>.|.|TRBV27|TRBJ1-2
CASSLGANYGYTF
TGTGCCAGCAGCCTAGGGGCTAACTATGGCTACACCTTC
>.|.|TRBV2|TRBJ2-7
CASGTMSYEQYF
TGTGCCAGCGGCACCATGTCCTACGAGCAGTACTTC
>.|.|TRBV6-5|TRBJ1-2
CASSYRGGGYGYTF
TGTGCCAGCAGTTACCGCGGGGGCGGCTATGGCTACACCTTC
>TRBD1|.|TRBV6-6|TRBJ1-6
CASKGTGGSYNSPLHF
TGTGCCAGCAAGGGGACAGGGGGCTCCTATAATTCACCCCTCCACTTT
>.|.|TRBV7-9|TRBJ2-3
CASSLRPSTDTQYF
TGTGCCAGCAGCCTGCGCCCCAGCACAGATACGCAGTATTTT
>TRBD1|once|TRBV7-9|TRBJ2-1
CASSWGTVPNEQFF
TGTGCCAGCAGCTGGGGGACAGTGCCCAATGAGCAGTTCTTC
>.|.|TRBV6-5|TRBJ2-7
CASSYSHEAWYF
TGTGCCAGCAGTTACTCTCATGAGGCATGGTACTTC
>.|.|TRBV7-3|TRBJ1-2
CASSFSGLRGYTF
TGTGCCAGCAGCTTCTCAGGGCTCCGGGGCTACACCTTC
>.|few|TRBV4-1|TRBJ1-2
CASSYGGGANYGYTF
TGCGCCAGCAGCTACGGGGGAGGGGCCAACTATGGCTACACCTTC
>.|.|TRBV20-1|TRBJ1-2
CSARLIYGYTF
TGCAGTGCTAGATTAATTTATGGCTACACCTTC
>TRBD2|.|TRBV15|TRBJ2-3
CATSRGTSGVPTDTQYF
TGTGCCACCAGCAGGGGGACTAGCGGGGTTCCCACAGATACGCAGTATTTT
>TRBD2|.|TRBV4-2|TRBJ2-3
CASSQDQAGANTDTQYF
TGTGCCAGCAGCCAAGATCAAGCGGGGGCTAACACAGATACGCAGTATTTT